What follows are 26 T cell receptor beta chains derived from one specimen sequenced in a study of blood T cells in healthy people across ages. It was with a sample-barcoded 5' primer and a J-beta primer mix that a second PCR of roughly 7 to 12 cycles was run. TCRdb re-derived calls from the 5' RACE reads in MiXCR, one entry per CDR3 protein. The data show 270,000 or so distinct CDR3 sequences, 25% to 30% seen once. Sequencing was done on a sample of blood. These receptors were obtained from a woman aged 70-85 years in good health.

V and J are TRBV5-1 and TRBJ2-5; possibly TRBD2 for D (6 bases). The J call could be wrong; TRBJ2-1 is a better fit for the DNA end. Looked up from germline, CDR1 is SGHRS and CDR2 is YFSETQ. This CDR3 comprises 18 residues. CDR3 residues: CASSPGRIGSGSYNEQFF. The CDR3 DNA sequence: TGCGCCAGCAGCCCGGGCCGGATCGGGAGCGGCTCCTACAATGAGCAGTTCTTC.

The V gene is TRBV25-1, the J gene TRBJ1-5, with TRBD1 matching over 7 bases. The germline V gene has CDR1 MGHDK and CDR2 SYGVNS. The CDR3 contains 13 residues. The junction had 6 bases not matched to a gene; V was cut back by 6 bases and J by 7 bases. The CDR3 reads CASSQQGHQPQHF. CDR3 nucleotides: TGTGCCAGCAGCCAACAGGGGCACCAGCCCCAGCATTTT.

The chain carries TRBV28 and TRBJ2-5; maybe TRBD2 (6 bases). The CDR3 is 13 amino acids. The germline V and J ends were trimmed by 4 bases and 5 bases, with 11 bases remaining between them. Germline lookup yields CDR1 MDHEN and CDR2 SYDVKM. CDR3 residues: CASSSPGRETQYF. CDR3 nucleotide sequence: TGTGCCAGCAGTTCTCCGGGGAGGGAGACCCAGTACTTC.

CDR3 coding DNA: TGTGCCAGCAGCGGTAGCGGGAGGAGACAAGAGACCCAGTACTTC. Translated: CASSGSGRRQETQYF. This chain joins TRBV28 and TRBJ2-5; 10 nucleotides match TRBD2. CDR3 size: 15 residues. From germline, CDR1 is MDHEN and CDR2 SYDVKM. The junction had 6 bases not matched to a gene; V was cut back by 6 bases and J by 2 bases. The complete variable domain, with remaining parts taken from reference TRBV28 and TRBJ2-5, reads DVKVTQSSRYLVKRTGEKVFLECVQDMDHENMFWYRQDPGLGLRLIYFSYDVKMKEKGDIPEGYSVSREKKERFSLILESASTNQTSMYLCASSGSGRRQETQYFGPGTRLLVL.

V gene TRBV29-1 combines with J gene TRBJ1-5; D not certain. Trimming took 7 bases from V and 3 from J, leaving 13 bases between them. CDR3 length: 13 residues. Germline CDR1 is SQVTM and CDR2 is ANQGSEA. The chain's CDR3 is CSASLALNQPQHF. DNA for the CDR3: TGCAGCGCGAGCCTTGCGCTCAATCAGCCCCAGCATTTT.

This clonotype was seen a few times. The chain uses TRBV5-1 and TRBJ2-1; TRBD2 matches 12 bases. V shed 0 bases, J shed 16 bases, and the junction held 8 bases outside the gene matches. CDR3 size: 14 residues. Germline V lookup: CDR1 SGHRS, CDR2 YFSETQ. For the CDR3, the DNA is TGCGCCAGCAGCTTGGCCCTCTGGACTAGCGGGAATTTCTTC. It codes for CASSLALWTSGNFF.

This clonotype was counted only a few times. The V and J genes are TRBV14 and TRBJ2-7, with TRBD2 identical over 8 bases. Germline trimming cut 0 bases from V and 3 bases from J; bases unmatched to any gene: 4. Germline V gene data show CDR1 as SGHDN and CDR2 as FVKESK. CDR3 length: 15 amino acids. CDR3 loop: CASSQEGTSLYEQYF. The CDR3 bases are TGTGCCAGCAGCCAAGAAGGGACTAGTCTCTACGAGCAGTACTTC.

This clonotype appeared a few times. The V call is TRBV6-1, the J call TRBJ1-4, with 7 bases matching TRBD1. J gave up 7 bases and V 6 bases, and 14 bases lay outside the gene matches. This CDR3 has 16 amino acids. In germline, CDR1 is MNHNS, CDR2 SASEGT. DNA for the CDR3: TGTGCCAGCAGATCCGGGACAGTGAGTCCCCTTGAAAAACTGTTTTTT. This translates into CASRSGTVSPLEKLFF.

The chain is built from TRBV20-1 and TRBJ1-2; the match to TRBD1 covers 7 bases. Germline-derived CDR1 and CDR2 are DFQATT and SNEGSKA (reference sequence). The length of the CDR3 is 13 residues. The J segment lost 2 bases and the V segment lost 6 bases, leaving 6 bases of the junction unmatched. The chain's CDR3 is CSAGGQLNYGYTF. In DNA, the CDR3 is TGCAGTGCAGGGGGACAGCTGAACTATGGCTACACCTTC.

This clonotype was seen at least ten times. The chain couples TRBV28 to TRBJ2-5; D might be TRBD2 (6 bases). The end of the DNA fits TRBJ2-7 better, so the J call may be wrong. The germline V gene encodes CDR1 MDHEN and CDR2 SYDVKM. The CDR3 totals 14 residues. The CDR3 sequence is CASTPIGGAYEQYF. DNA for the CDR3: TGTGCCAGCACCCCGATCGGGGGAGCCTACGAGCAGTACTTC.

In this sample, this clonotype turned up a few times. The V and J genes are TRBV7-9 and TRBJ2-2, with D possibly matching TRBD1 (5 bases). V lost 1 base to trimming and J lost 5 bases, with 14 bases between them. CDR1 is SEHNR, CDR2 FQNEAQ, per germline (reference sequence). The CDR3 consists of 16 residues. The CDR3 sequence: CASSLGDSRTTGELFF. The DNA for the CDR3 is TGTGCCAGCAGCTTAGGAGACAGTAGAACAACCGGGGAGCTGTTTTTT. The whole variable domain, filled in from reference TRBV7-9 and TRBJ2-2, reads DTGVSQNPRHKITKRGQNVTFRCDPISEHNRLYWYRQTLGQGPEFLTYFQNEAQLEKSRLLSDRFSAERPKGSFSTLEIQRTEQGDSAMYLCASSLGDSRTTGELFFGEGSRLTVL.

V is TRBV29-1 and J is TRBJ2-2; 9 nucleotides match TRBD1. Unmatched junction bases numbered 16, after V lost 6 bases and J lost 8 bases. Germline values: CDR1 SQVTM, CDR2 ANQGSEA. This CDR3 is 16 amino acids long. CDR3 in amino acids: CSVGNRGLLVEGELFF. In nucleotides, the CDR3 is TGCAGCGTGGGGAACAGGGGGCTCCTCGTAGAGGGGGAGCTGTTTTTT.

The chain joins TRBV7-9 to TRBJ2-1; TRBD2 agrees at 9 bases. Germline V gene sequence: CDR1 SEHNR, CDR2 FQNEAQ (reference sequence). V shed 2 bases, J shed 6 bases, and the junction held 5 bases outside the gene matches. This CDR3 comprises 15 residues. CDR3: CASSLLAGGPNEQFF. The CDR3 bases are TGTGCCAGCAGCTTACTTGCGGGGGGGCCCAATGAGCAGTTCTTC.

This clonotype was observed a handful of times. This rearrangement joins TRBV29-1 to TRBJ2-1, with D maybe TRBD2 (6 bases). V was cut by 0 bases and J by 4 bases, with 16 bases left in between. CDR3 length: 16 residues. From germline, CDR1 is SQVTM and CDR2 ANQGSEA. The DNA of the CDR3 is TGCAGCGTTGAAGAAGGAGGCGGGAACAATTACAATGAGCAGTTCTTC. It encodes CSVEEGGGNNYNEQFF.

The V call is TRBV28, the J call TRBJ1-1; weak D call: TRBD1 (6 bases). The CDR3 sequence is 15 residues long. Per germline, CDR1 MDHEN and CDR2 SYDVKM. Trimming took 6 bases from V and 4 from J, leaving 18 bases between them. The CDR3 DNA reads TGTGCCAGCAGGAATAGGGGGGGCTTGGGCACTGAAGCTTTCTTT. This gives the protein CASRNRGGLGTEAFF.

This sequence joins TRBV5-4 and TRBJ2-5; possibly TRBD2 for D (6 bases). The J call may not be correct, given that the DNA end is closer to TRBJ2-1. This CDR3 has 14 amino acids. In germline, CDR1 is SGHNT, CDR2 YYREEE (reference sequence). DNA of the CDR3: TGTGCCAGCAGCCTCCGAGAGGGAGGAAATGAGCAGTTCTTC. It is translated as CASSLREGGNEQFF.

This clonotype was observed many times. The CDR3 protein is CATSDTASGDTQYF. The CDR3 region has the DNA TGTGCCACCAGTGACACGGCTAGCGGAGATACGCAGTATTTT. The chain couples TRBV24-1 to TRBJ2-3, with TRBD2 matching 7 bases. In germline, CDR1 is KGHDR, CDR2 SFDVKD. V was clipped by 4 bases and J by 5 bases; unmatched bases: 5. CDR3 length: 14 amino acids.

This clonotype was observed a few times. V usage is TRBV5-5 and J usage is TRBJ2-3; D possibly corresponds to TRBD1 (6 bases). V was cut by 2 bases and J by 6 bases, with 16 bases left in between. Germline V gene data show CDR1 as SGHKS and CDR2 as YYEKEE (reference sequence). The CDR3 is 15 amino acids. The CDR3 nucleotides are TGTGCCAGCAGCTTTTCGGGGCAGGGGACCGATACGCAGTATTTT. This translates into CASSFSGQGTDTQYF.

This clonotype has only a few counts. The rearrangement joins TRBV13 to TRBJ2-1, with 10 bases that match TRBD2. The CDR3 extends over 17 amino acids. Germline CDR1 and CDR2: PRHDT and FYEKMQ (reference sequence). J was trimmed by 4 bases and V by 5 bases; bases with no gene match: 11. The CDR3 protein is CASSPPPLAGTYNEQFF. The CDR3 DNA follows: TGTGCCAGCAGCCCCCCCCCACTAGCGGGGACTTACAATGAGCAGTTCTTC.

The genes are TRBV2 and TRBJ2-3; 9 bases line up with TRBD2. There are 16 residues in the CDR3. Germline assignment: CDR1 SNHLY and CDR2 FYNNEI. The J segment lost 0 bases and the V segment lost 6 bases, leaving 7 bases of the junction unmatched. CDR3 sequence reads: CASRLTSGASTDTQYF. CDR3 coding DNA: TGTGCCAGCAGGCTGACTAGCGGAGCGAGCACAGATACGCAGTATTTT.

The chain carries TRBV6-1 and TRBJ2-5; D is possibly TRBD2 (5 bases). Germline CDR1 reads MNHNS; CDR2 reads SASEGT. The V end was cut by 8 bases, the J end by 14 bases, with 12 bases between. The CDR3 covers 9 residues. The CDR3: CASLTRAYF. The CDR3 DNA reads TGTGCCAGCCTAACTAGGGCCTACTTC.

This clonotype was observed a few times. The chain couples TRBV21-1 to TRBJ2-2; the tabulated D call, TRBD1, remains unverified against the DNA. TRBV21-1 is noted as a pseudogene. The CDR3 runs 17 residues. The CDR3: CASSKSEETAATGELFF. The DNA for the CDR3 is TGTGCCAGCAGCAAGAGTGAGGAGACAGCTGCCACCGGGGAGCTGTTTTTT.

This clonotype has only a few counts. CDR3 nucleotides: TGTGCCAGCAGTCCACCCCTGTGGAGTAACTATGGCTACACCTTC. Its protein is CASSPPLWSNYGYTF. This sequence joins TRBV28 and TRBJ1-2; D remains unclear. CDR1 is MDHEN and CDR2 is SYDVKM in the germline V gene. The CDR3 runs to 15 residues. Trimming removed 5 bases at V and 1 base at J, with 14 bases between.

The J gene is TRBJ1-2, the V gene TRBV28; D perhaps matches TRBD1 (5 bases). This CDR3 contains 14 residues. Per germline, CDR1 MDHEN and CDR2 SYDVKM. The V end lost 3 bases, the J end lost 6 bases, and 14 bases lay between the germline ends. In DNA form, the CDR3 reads TGTGCCAGCAGTTTCTCGTTGCGGGGGAATGGCTACACCTTC. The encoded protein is CASSFSLRGNGYTF.

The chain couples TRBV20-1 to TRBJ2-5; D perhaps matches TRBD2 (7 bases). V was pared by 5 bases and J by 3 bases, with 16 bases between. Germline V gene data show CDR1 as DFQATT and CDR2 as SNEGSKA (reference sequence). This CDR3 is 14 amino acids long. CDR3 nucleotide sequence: TGCAGTGCTGGAGGAGGGGGGGATGAAGAGACCCAGTACTTC. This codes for CSAGGGGDEETQYF.

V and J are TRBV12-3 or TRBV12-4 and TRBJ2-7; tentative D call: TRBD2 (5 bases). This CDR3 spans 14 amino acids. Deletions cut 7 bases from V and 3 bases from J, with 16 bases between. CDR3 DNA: TGTGCCAGCAAAGGTCGGGGAACGGTCTACGAGCAGTACTTC. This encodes CASKGRGTVYEQYF.